This is a list of T cell receptor beta chains from one sample in a study of neurological immune-mediated disorders. TCRdb reanalysed the 5' RACE reads using MiXCR and keeps one entry per CDR3 protein. The data show some 50,000 distinct CDR3 sequences, with about 2% seen just once and 2% to 2.5% held by the top ten. Sequencing input: PBMCs. The source is a woman in her 40s with multiple sclerosis. CDR3s include the opening cysteine and the closing phenylalanine or tryptophan. The order of the fields is J gene, D gene, V gene, clone size, CDR3 DNA, CDR3 protein. D genes are given only for firm matches. The size entry gives once, few, many, or a class for an expanded clone.

TRBJ1-1,TRBD1,TRBV10-3,many,TGTGCCATCAGTGAGGGGACAGGGAACACTGAAGCTTTCTTT,CAISEGTGNTEAFF
TRBJ2-2,-,TRBV29-1,many,TGCAGCGTAGGCAGGGCCACCACCGGGGAGCTGTTTTTT,CSVGRATTGELFF
TRBJ2-7,-,TRBV11-2,many,TGTGCCAGCAGCCCCCGGACAGATTCCTACGAGCAGTACTTC,CASSPRTDSYEQYF
TRBJ2-7,-,TRBV6-1,many,TGTGCCACCCTCCGGGACACGCTCTACGAGCAGTACTTC,CATLRDTLYEQYF
TRBJ2-3,-,TRBV20-1,few,TGCAGTGCTAACGCGGACCTAGGCACAGATACGCAGTATTTT,CSANADLGTDTQYF
TRBJ2-3,-,TRBV24-1,many,TGTGCCACCAGTGACCGGAATGGAGAGACAGATACGCAGTATTTT,CATSDRNGETDTQYF
TRBJ1-6,TRBD1,TRBV6-6,many,TGTGCCAGCAGCCGGGGACAGCTAAATTCACCCCTCCACTTT,CASSRGQLNSPLHF
TRBJ1-1,-,TRBV5-6,many,TGTGCCAGCAGCTCCCAGGGAGGGGGCACTGAAGCTTTCTTT,CASSSQGGGTEAFF
TRBJ2-2,-,TRBV18,many,TGTGCCAGCTCACCACAGGGGAACACCGGGGAGCTGTTTTTT,CASSPQGNTGELFF
TRBJ2-5,TRBD1,TRBV20-1,many,TGCAGTGCTAGAGATAGGGTGTCAGGGGGAGAGACCCAGTACTTC,CSARDRVSGGETQYF
TRBJ1-3,-,TRBV29-1,many,TGCAGCGCTCGTACAGGAAACACCATATATTTT,CSARTGNTIYF
TRBJ2-7,TRBD1,TRBV6-5,many,TGTGCCAGCAGTTCCTTTACTGGGACAGCCGAGCAGTACTTC,CASSSFTGTAEQYF
TRBJ2-7,-,TRBV7-8,many,TGTGCCAGCAGCTTAGCTCACGGAGCGTTCTACGAGCAGTACTTC,CASSLAHGAFYEQYF
TRBJ1-1,-,TRBV21-1,many,TGTGCCAGCAGCGTCCGACAGGGCCTTGAAGCTTTCTTT,CASSVRQGLEAFF
TRBJ2-7,-,TRBV4-1,many,TGCGCCAGCAGCCAAGATCAGGGTTCCTACGAGCAGTACTTC,CASSQDQGSYEQYF
TRBJ2-6,-,TRBV12-3/TRBV12-4,many,TGTGCCAGCAGTTTATTTCCTCTGGGCGCCAACGTCCTGACTTTC,CASSLFPLGANVLTF
TRBJ2-3,TRBD1,TRBV4-1,many,TGCGCCAGCAGCCTCCGGGACAGGGATACCGATACGCAGTATTTT,CASSLRDRDTDTQYF
TRBJ2-1,-,TRBV4-1,many,TGCGCCAGCAGCCAAGGAGTGGCGGCGTACAATGAGCAGTTCTTC,CASSQGVAAYNEQFF
TRBJ1-3,-,TRBV5-1,many,TGCGCCAGCAGCACACAGGGCTCTGGAAACACCATATATTTT,CASSTQGSGNTIYF
TRBJ1-5,-,TRBV11-2,many,TGTGCCAGCAGCATCGACGGAAATCAGCCCCAGCATTTT,CASSIDGNQPQHF
TRBJ1-1,-,TRBV5-1,many,TGCGCCAGCAGCTCGGGGATCCCCCAGGAGGAGGACACTGAAGCTTTCTTT,CASSSGIPQEEDTEAFF
TRBJ2-1,TRBD2,TRBV3-1,many,TGTGCCAGCAAAAGCAAAGGACGGGGGGATGAGCAGTTCTTC,CASKSKGRGDEQFF
TRBJ2-7,TRBD2,TRBV10-1,few,TGCGCCAGCAGCTCGGACACGGGAGTAGTAGCGGGGGTCCTCCTCCACGAGCAGTACTTC,CASSSDTGVVAGVLLHEQYF
TRBJ1-1,TRBD1,TRBV20-1,many,TGCAGTGCTAGAGTATCACAGGGGACTAACTCTGAAGCTTTCTTT,CSARVSQGTNSEAFF
TRBJ1-2,-,TRBV12-3/TRBV12-4,many,TGTGCCAGCAGGTCTACAGGGTGGAGGCGCTACACCTTC,CASRSTGWRRYTF
TRBJ2-3,-,TRBV20-1,many,TGCAGTGCTATCGGACTGACTCGCACAGATACGCAGTATTTT,CSAIGLTRTDTQYF
TRBJ2-5,TRBD2,TRBV4-1,many,TGCGCCAGCAGCCCCTTCGGACTAGGAGAGACCCAGTACTTC,CASSPFGLGETQYF
TRBJ2-3,TRBD1,TRBV29-1,many,TGCAGCGTCGGACAGGGCGGCACAGATACGCAGTATTTT,CSVGQGGTDTQYF
TRBJ1-1,TRBD1,TRBV20-1,few,TGCAGTGCCTCGGACAGGGCCGGGACTGAAGCTTTCTTT,CSASDRAGTEAFF
TRBJ1-4,-,TRBV13,many,TGTGCCAGCAGCTTACGCGGGGAGAGTGAAAAACTGTTTTTT,CASSLRGESEKLFF
TRBJ1-2,TRBD1,TRBV20-1,many,TGCAGTGCTAAGGTGTCCCAGGGGCGACAGGGGGGTTATGGCTACACCTTC,CSAKVSQGRQGGYGYTF
TRBJ1-2,TRBD1,TRBV20-1,many,TGCAGTGCTAGATCAAGGGCAGGGGGTATTTATGGCTACACCTTC,CSARSRAGGIYGYTF
TRBJ2-3,-,TRBV12-3/TRBV12-4,many,TGTGCCAGCAGTTTCAGGGGAAGCACAGATACGCAGTATTTT,CASSFRGSTDTQYF
TRBJ2-1,-,TRBV20-1,many,TGCAGTGCTAGATCTGACTACAATGAGCAGTTCTTC,CSARSDYNEQFF